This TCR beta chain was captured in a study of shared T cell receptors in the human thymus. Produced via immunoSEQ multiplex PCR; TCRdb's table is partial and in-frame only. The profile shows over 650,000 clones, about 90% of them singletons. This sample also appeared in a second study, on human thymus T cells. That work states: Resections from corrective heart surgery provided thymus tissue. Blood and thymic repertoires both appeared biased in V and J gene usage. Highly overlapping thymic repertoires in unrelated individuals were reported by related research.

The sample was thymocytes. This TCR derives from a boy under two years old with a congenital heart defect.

The CDR3 loop reads CASSIKSGNEQFF. The CDR3 DNA follows: TGCGCCAGCAGTATCAAAAGCGGCAATGAGCAGTTCTTC. The chain recombines TRBV10-1 with TRBJ2-1; weak D call: TRBD2 (5 bases). V lost 5 bases and J lost 6, with 11 bases in between. From germline, CDR1 is WNHNN and CDR2 SYGVQD (reference sequence). CDR3 length equals 13 residues.